This T cell receptor (beta chain) was recovered during a study of immune evolution from preneoplasia to lung adenocarcinoma. Trimming took off 7 bases at V and 9 bases at J, with 16 bases between the two ends. The germline V gene has CDR1 LGHNA and CDR2 YSLEER. The CDR3 is 14 residues long. This clone was seen only once. Only in-frame clones appear in the TCRdb table, and some are missing; sequencing was by immunoSEQ multiplex PCR. The table lists 6,000 to 8,500 clones, roughly 74% of them singletons. The sample consisted of FFPE atypical adenomatous hyperplasia tissue from the lung. Described subset: atypical adenomatous hyperplasia (AAH), lung preneoplasia. The gene calls are TRBV4-3 and TRBJ1-6; D gene uncertain. This clonotype originated in a donor at least 70 years old with lung adenocarcinoma. Some clones in this sample may be carry-over from other donors' samples. Written as DNA, the CDR3 is TGCGCCAGCACCGTGGCGCTAGGAGGTTCACCCCTCCACTTT. It yields the protein CASTVALGGSPLHF.